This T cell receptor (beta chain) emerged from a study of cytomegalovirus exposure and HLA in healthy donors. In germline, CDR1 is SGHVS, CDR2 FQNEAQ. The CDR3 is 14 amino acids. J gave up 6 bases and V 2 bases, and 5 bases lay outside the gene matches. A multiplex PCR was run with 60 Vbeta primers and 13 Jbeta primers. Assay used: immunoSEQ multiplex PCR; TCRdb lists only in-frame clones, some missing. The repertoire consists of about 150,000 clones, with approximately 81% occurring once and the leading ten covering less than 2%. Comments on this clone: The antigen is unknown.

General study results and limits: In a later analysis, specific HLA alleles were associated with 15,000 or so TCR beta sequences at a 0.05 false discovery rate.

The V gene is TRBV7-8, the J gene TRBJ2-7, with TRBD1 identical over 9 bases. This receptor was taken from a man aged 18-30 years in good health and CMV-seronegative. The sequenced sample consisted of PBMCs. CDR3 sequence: CASSLPRDRVEQYF. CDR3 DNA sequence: TGTGCCAGCAGCTTACCCCGGGACAGGGTCGAGCAGTACTTC.